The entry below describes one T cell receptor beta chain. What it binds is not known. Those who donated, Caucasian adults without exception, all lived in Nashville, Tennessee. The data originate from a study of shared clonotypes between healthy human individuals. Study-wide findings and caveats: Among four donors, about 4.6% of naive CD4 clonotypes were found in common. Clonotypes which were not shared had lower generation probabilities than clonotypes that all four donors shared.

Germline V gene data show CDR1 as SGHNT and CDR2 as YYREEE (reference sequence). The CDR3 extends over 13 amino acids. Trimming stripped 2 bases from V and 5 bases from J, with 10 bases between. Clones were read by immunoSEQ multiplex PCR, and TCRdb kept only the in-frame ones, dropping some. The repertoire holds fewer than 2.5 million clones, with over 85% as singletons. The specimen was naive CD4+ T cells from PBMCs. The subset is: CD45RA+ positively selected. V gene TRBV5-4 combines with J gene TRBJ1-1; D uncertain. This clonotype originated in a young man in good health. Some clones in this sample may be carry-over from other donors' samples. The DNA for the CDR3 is TGTGCCAGCAGCTTACGGGTAGGGACTGAAGCTTTCTTT. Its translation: CASSLRVGTEAFF.